This T cell receptor (beta chain) originates from a study of radiotherapy plus CTLA-4 blockade in lung cancer. The repertoire was sequenced with immunoSEQ multiplex PCR; TCRdb's copy has only in-frame clones and lacks some. The sample lists about 86,000 clones, around four fifths seen once, with under 0.85% in the top ten. This TCR came from a human donor with non-small cell lung cancer who had stable disease on radiotherapy plus ipilimumab. The sequenced sample was peripheral blood, obtained from a patient treated with radiotherapy plus ipilimumab.

The CDR3 is CASHEGQFSNQPQHF. DNA for the CDR3: TGCGCCAGCCACGAGGGACAGTTTAGCAATCAGCCCCAGCATTTT. The chain uses TRBV10-2 and TRBJ1-5; TRBD1 aligns across 7 bases. CDR3 length equals 15 residues. CDR1 and CDR2 (germline): WSHSY, SAAADI. V trimming: 8 bases; J trimming: 0 bases; junction bases outside the gene matches: 7.